The 32 T cell receptor beta chains in this list originate from one sample, sequenced in a study of technical replicates of blood from several donors. Produced via immunoSEQ multiplex PCR; TCRdb's table is partial and in-frame only. The table has 53,000 or so clones, 86% seen once. Sequencing used PBMCs. The origin of the receptors is a human donor in good health. Some clones in this sample may be carry-over from other donors' samples.

V and J are TRBV10-3 and TRBJ2-3, with 9 bases fitting TRBD1. The CDR3 length is 14 residues. Germline trimming cut 4 bases from V and 7 bases from J; bases unmatched to any gene: 6. CDR1 is ENHRY, CDR2 SYGVKD, per germline. The CDR3 DNA follows: TGTGCCATCAGTGGGACAGGGGCCAGGAATACGCAGTATTTT. Its translation is CAISGTGARNTQYF.

The table lists this clone with a count of one. This chain links TRBV7-9 with TRBJ2-3; D is possibly TRBD2 (5 bases). The CDR3 runs 16 residues. Germline CDR1 and CDR2: SEHNR and FQNEAQ (reference sequence). Trimming removed 1 base at V and 4 bases at J, with 15 bases between. CDR3 loop: CASSLVPSTSPDTQYF. CDR3 DNA: TGTGCCAGCAGCTTAGTCCCTAGCACGAGTCCAGATACGCAGTATTTT.

This clone was found a few times. V gene TRBV4-1 combines with J gene TRBJ2-7; 8 positions match TRBD1. The CDR3 is 16 amino acids. The ends lost 3 bases at V and 6 bases at J; junction bases unmatched: 13. Germline CDR1 reads MGHRA; CDR2 reads YSYEKL. As DNA, the CDR3 is TGCGCCAGCAGCCACCCACCGAGGCAGGGACAGGTCGAGCAGTACTTC. It specifies CASSHPPRQGQVEQYF.

The J gene is TRBJ1-1, the V gene TRBV30; unclear D gene. V was clipped by 5 bases and J by 7 bases, with 14 bases between them. This CDR3 has 12 amino acids. CDR1 GTSNPN and CDR2 SVGIG come from the germline V gene (reference sequence). The DNA for the CDR3 is TGTGCCTGGGTCCGTCGGCGCGGTGAAGCTTTCTTT. This sequence encodes CAWVRRRGEAFF.

This CDR3 is CASSSARTGFYEQYF. The CDR3 DNA reads as TGTGCCAGCAGCTCCGCCCGGACTGGGTTCTACGAGCAGTACTTC. The chain recombines TRBV7-2 with TRBJ2-7; a possible D gene is TRBD2 (5 bases). Germline CDR1 and CDR2: SGHTA and FQGNSA. The CDR3 contains 15 residues. The germline V and J ends were trimmed by 4 bases and 3 bases, with 16 bases remaining between them.

The rearrangement links TRBV15 to TRBJ2-7, with 7 positions matching TRBD2. The CDR3 spans 15 residues. Germline V CDR1 and CDR2: LNHNV, YYDKDF (reference sequence). The trim removed 2 bases at V and 7 bases at J, leaving 11 bases unmatched. CDR3 coding DNA: TGTGCCACCAGCAGACCACTAGCGCTCCCGGGAGAGCAGTACTTC. It is translated as CATSRPLALPGEQYF. The complete variable domain, with remaining parts taken from reference TRBV15 and TRBJ2-7, reads DAMVIQNPRYQVTQFGKPVTLSCSQTLNHNVMYWYQQKSSQAPKLLFHYYDKDFNNEADTPDNFQSRRPNTSFCFLDIRSPGLGDTAMYLCATSRPLALPGEQYFGPGTRLTVT.

The chain is built from TRBV2 and TRBJ1-2; TRBD1 matches at 8 bases. With V trimmed by 6 bases and J by 4 bases, 4 bases remained unmatched. Germline CDR1 reads SNHLY; CDR2 reads FYNNEI. CDR3 length: 13 amino acids. CDR3 nucleotides: TGTGCCAGCAGAGGACAGGGCGTCTATGGCTACACCTTC. Its protein product is CASRGQGVYGYTF.

This chain joins TRBV18 and TRBJ1-1; the match to TRBD1 covers 11 bases. The CDR3 is made up of 15 amino acids. Germline loops: CDR1 KGHSH, CDR2 LQKENI. V gave up 3 bases and J gave up 5 bases; unmatched junction bases: 5. CDR3 coding DNA: TGTGCCAGCTCACCGCCGGGACAGGGGGTGACTGAAGCTTTCTTT. Translating it yields CASSPPGQGVTEAFF. Based on the CDR3 plus reference TRBV18 and TRBJ1-1, the full variable domain is NAGVMQNPRHLVRRRGQEARLRCSPMKGHSHVYWYRQLPEEGLKFMVYLQKENIIDESGMPKERFSAEFPKEGPSILRIQQVVRGDSAAYFCASSPPGQGVTEAFFGQGTRLTVV.

The rearrangement uses TRBV18 and TRBJ2-7, with D perhaps TRBD2 (5 bases). With 4 bases removed from V and 5 bases from J, the gap between germline ends came to 12 bases. This CDR3 has 13 residues. Germline V gene lookup returns CDR1 KGHSH and CDR2 LQKENI. The chain's CDR3 is CASSQDLSDEQYF. CDR3 nucleotides: TGTGCCAGCTCACAGGACTTAAGCGACGAGCAGTACTTC.

The V gene is TRBV7-9, the J gene TRBJ2-2; D not resolved. Germline V gene data show CDR1 as SEHNR and CDR2 as FQNEAQ (reference sequence). Between the trimmed V and J ends, which lost 6 bases and 9 bases, there was a span of 11 bases. This CDR3 is 12 amino acids long. The DNA for the CDR3 is TGTGCCAGCAGTCAACTACCGTGGGAGCTGTTTTTT. It translates to CASSQLPWELFF. Variable domain in full (rest from reference TRBV7-9 and TRBJ2-2): DTGVSQNPRHKITKRGQNVTFRCDPISEHNRLYWYRQTLGQGPEFLTYFQNEAQLEKSRLLSDRFSAERPKGSFSTLEIQRTEQGDSAMYLCASSQLPWELFFGEGSRLTVL.

V gene TRBV7-2 combines with J gene TRBJ2-1, with a possible D match to TRBD1 (5 bases). V lost 5 bases and J lost 7, with 18 bases in between. Per the germline V gene, CDR1 is SGHTA and CDR2 is FQGNSA. The length of the CDR3 is 15 residues. CDR3 protein: CASSPALYQGNEQFF. In nucleotides, the CDR3 is TGTGCCAGCAGCCCCGCTCTCTACCAGGGAAATGAGCAGTTCTTC.

The rearrangement links TRBV2 to TRBJ2-7; no definite D call. CDR1 and CDR2 from the germline V gene are SNHLY and FYNNEI. The V end lost 4 bases, the J end lost 2 bases, and 6 bases lay between the germline ends. The CDR3 consists of 12 residues. CDR3 protein: CASSVGPYEQYF. Written as DNA, the CDR3 is TGTGCCAGCAGTGTGGGCCCCTACGAGCAGTACTTC.

The sample holds one count of this clone. CDR3 DNA: TGCGCCAGCAGCTTGGGGACTAGCGGGCGCGCGGTTACGCAGTATTTT. This translates into CASSLGTSGRAVTQYF. The V gene is TRBV5-1, the J gene TRBJ2-3, with 11 bases lining up with TRBD2. The J segment lost 8 bases and the V segment lost 0 bases, leaving 8 bases of the junction unmatched. Looked up from germline, CDR1 is SGHRS and CDR2 is YFSETQ. There are 16 residues in the CDR3.

J is TRBJ2-2 and V is TRBV30; 10 bases fit TRBD2. Germline CDR1 and CDR2: GTSNPN and SVGIG (reference sequence). The V gene end was trimmed by 3 bases and the J gene end by 6 bases; junction bases not matched to a gene: 7. The CDR3 spans 15 residues. The CDR3 nucleotides read TGTGCCTGGAGGGGAATTACTAGCGGGGCCGGGGAGCTGTTTTTT. It codes for CAWRGITSGAGELFF.

V usage is TRBV27 and J usage is TRBJ1-4, with 10 bases lining up with TRBD1. V lost 5 bases and J lost 7; bases outside the gene matches: 10. This CDR3 is 16 amino acids long. Germline CDR1 reads MNHEY; CDR2 reads SMNVEV (reference sequence). The DNA of the CDR3 is TGTGCCAGCAGTGCAAAGACAGGGGGCCACGGTGAAAAACTGTTTTTT. It translates to CASSAKTGGHGEKLFF. Looking up the rest from reference TRBV27 and TRBJ1-4 gives the full variable domain: EAQVTQNPRYLITVTGKKLTVTCSQNMNHEYMSWYRQDPGLGLRQIYYSMNVEVTDKGDVPEGYKVSRKEKRNFPLILESPSPNQTSLYFCASSAKTGGHGEKLFFGSGTQLSVL.

The rearrangement joins TRBV7-3 to TRBJ2-3; D may be TRBD2 (7 bases). The CDR3 covers 17 residues. The germline CDR1 and CDR2 sequences are SGHTA and FQGTGA. V gave up 1 base and J gave up 6 bases, with 20 bases separating them. As DNA, the CDR3 is TGTGCCAGCAGCTTAAACTTCCGGGGGGCCCTCTCCGATACGCAGTATTTT. Its protein product is CASSLNFRGALSDTQYF.

This clone has ten or more counts. The V and J genes are TRBV5-4 and TRBJ2-7; 10 bases are shared with TRBD1. CDR3 length equals 16 residues. CDR1 and CDR2 (germline): SGHNT, YYREEE (reference sequence). J lost 5 bases, V lost 0 bases, and 8 bases had no gene match. CDR3 nucleotides: TGTGCCAGCAGCTTGGCCGCAGGGGACAGGGGCCACGAGCAGTACTTC. This translates into CASSLAAGDRGHEQYF.

The V gene is TRBV15, the J gene TRBJ1-2; D possibly corresponds to TRBD1 (5 bases). Trimming stripped 0 bases from V and 3 bases from J, with 11 bases between. Germline CDR1 LNHNV, CDR2 YYDKDF (reference sequence). The CDR3 consists of 15 residues. DNA of the CDR3: TGTGCCACCAGCAGAGATTTCCGGGACTACTATGGCTACACCTTC. This codes for CATSRDFRDYYGYTF.

The chain couples TRBV19 to TRBJ2-7; 12 positions agree with TRBD1. CDR1 and CDR2 from the germline V gene are LNHDA and SQIVND (reference sequence). The CDR3 spans 15 residues. V lost 4 bases to trimming and J lost 4 bases; unmatched junction nucleotides: 5. Here the CDR3 DNA reads TGTGCCAGTAGTACTCCGGGACAGGGGGCGTACGAGCAGTACTTC. The encoded protein is CASSTPGQGAYEQYF. Filled out from reference TRBV19 and TRBJ2-7, the complete variable domain reads DGGITQSPKYLFRKEGQNVTLSCEQNLNHDAMYWYRQDPGQGLRLIYYSQIVNDFQKGDIAEGYSVSREKKESFPLTVTSAQKNPTAFYLCASSTPGQGAYEQYFGPGTRLTVT.

This chain joins TRBV29-1 and TRBJ2-2; 10 bases match TRBD1. The CDR3 loop spans 13 amino acids. CDR1 and CDR2 (germline): SQVTM, ANQGSEA. V was clipped by 7 bases and J by 3 bases; unmatched bases: 2. CDR3 in DNA: TGCAGCGGTGGACAGGGGGACACCGGGGAGCTGTTTTTT. It yields the protein CSGGQGDTGELFF.

This sequence joins TRBV6-5 and TRBJ2-3, with D maybe TRBD1 (5 bases). This CDR3 has 14 residues. Germline CDR1 reads MNHEY; CDR2 reads SVGAGI. V lost 6 bases and J 5 bases, leaving 15 bases between the germline ends. CDR3 nucleotides: TGTGCCAGCAGAGCACAGGTCGCTGGAGATACGCAGTATTTT. Protein sequence: CASRAQVAGDTQYF.

This rearrangement joins TRBV29-1 to TRBJ2-7; TRBD1 aligns across 7 bases. Unmatched junction bases numbered 10, after V lost 6 bases and J lost 2 bases. Per germline, CDR1 SQVTM and CDR2 ANQGSEA. This CDR3 comprises 14 residues. DNA of the CDR3: TGCAGCGTCCGCCAGGGGCAGGGGGCCTACGAGCAGTACTTC. This gives the protein CSVRQGQGAYEQYF.

The chain couples TRBV19 to TRBJ2-6, with a possible D match to TRBD2 (5 bases). Germline assignment: CDR1 LNHDA and CDR2 SQIVND (reference sequence). Trimming left V 7 bases short and J 0 bases short, with 13 bases between. This CDR3 has 16 amino acids. CDR3 loop: CASTGSGLSGANVLTF. CDR3 sequence (DNA): TGTGCCAGTACGGGGAGCGGACTCTCTGGGGCCAACGTCCTGACTTTC.

The gene calls are TRBV7-2 and TRBJ2-1; maybe TRBD1 (6 bases). Germline CDR1 SGHTA, CDR2 FQGNSA. Trimming shortened V by 1 base and J by 5 bases, and 12 bases separated the two germline ends. CDR3 length: 15 residues. CDR3 amino acids: CASSLGVTGHNEQFF. CDR3 bases: TGTGCCAGCAGCTTAGGTGTGACAGGCCACAATGAGCAGTTCTTC.

This chain uses TRBV18 with TRBJ2-7; 9 bases map to TRBD2. Unmatched junction bases numbered 8, after V lost 4 bases and J lost 4 bases. The CDR3 runs 15 residues. Germline values: CDR1 KGHSH, CDR2 LQKENI. This CDR3 reads CASSLSSGELYEQYF. The CDR3, as DNA: TGTGCCAGCTCACTTTCTAGCGGGGAACTTTACGAGCAGTACTTC.

Only a few counts were recorded for this clone. The V gene is TRBV7-2, the J gene TRBJ2-1; 14 nucleotides align to TRBD2. V gave up 1 base and J gave up 9 bases; unmatched junction bases: 8. The CDR3 extends over 17 amino acids. CDR1 SGHTA and CDR2 FQGNSA come from the germline V gene. The CDR3 DNA sequence: TGTGCCAGCAGCTTAGACTCCGGGACTAGCGGGAGCACTGAGCAGTTCTTC. The encoded protein is CASSLDSGTSGSTEQFF.

This rearrangement joins TRBV7-7 to TRBJ2-3; 14 bases are a match to TRBD2. The J segment lost 8 bases and the V segment lost 6 bases, leaving 7 bases of the junction unmatched. From germline, CDR1 is SSHAT and CDR2 FNYEAQ (reference sequence). The CDR3 has 15 amino acids. CDR3 in amino acids: CASSSGTSGSGTQYF. CDR3 nucleotide sequence: TGTGCCAGCAGTTCCGGGACTAGCGGGAGCGGTACGCAGTATTTT.

The chain recombines TRBV19 with TRBJ1-5, with 7 bases fitting TRBD1. V lost 5 bases and J lost 2; bases outside the gene matches: 9. The CDR3 extends over 16 amino acids. CDR1 is LNHDA and CDR2 is SQIVND in the germline V gene (reference sequence). The CDR3 nucleotides read TGTGCCAGTAGTCCACCCCTCGGGACAGGCAATCAGCCCCAGCATTTT. It translates to CASSPPLGTGNQPQHF.

The V gene is TRBV4-2, the J gene TRBJ2-5, with D tentatively TRBD1 (5 bases). This CDR3 has 13 amino acids. Germline CDR1 LGHNA, CDR2 YNFKEQ. Trimming removed 3 bases from V and 5 bases from J, with 10 bases in between. The CDR3 nucleotides are TGTGCCAGCAGCCAGGGGCCTCCCGAGACCCAGTACTTC. Translation gives CASSQGPPETQYF.

The V call is TRBV9, the J call TRBJ2-5; D might be TRBD2 (5 bases). The CDR3 has 13 amino acids. The germline V gene has CDR1 SGDLS and CDR2 YYNGEE. The V gene lost 0 bases and the J gene lost 4 bases, with 7 bases spanning the gap. The CDR3 DNA is TGTGCCAGCAGCGTAGTGGACTTAGAGACCCAGTACTTC. This gives the protein CASSVVDLETQYF. Supplemented by reference TRBV9 and TRBJ2-5, the full variable domain reads DSGVTQTPKHLITATGQRVTLRCSPRSGDLSVYWYQQSLDQGLQFLIQYYNGEERAKGNILERFSAQQFPDLHSELNLSSLELGDSALYFCASSVVDLETQYFGPGTRLLVL.

The chain recombines TRBV9 with TRBJ2-5; D possibly corresponds to TRBD1 (5 bases). Per the germline V gene, CDR1 is SGDLS and CDR2 is YYNGEE. The CDR3 covers 14 residues. Trimming left V 0 bases short and J 1 base short, with 7 bases between. CDR3 sequence reads: CASSVGQLQETQYF. The DNA for the CDR3 is TGTGCCAGCAGCGTAGGACAGCTCCAAGAGACCCAGTACTTC.

The V call is TRBV6-5, the J call TRBJ2-1; 10 nucleotides align to TRBD2. This CDR3 contains 14 residues. V shed 0 bases, J shed 9 bases, and the junction held 2 bases outside the gene matches. Germline assignment: CDR1 MNHEY and CDR2 SVGAGI. CDR3 amino acids: CASSYSLAGREQFF. The CDR3 DNA follows: TGTGCCAGCAGTTACTCACTAGCGGGACGTGAGCAGTTCTTC.